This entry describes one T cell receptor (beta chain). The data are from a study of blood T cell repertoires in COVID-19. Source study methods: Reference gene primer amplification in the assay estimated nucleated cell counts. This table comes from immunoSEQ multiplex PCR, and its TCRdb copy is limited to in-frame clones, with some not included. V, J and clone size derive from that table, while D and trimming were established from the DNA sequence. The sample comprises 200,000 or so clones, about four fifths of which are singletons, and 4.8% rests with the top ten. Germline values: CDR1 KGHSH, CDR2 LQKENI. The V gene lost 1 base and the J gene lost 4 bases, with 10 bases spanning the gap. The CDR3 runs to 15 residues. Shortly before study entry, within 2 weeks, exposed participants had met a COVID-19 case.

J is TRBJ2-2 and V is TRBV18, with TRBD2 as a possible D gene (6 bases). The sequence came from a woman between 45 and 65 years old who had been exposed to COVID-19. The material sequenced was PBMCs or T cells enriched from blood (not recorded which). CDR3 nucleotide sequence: TGTGCCAGCTCACCACGCGGGGAAGGCACCGGGGAGCTGTTTTTT. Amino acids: CASSPRGEGTGELFF.